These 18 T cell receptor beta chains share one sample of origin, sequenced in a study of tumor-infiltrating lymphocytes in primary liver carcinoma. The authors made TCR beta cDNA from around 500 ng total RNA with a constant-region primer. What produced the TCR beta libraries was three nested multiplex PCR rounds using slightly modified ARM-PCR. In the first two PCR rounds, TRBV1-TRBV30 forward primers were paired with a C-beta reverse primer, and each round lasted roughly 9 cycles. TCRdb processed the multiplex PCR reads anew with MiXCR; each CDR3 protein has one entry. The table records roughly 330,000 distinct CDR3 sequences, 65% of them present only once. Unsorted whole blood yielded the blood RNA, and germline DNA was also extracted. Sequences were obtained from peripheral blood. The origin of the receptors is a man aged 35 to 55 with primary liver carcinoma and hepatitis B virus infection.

This CDR3 is CASSATGNKAFF. The DNA for the CDR3 is TGTGCCAGCAGTGCGACAGGAAATAAAGCTTTCTTT. The V and J genes are TRBV25-1 and TRBJ1-1; D possibly corresponds to TRBD1 (6 bases). This CDR3 is 12 amino acids long. Germline-derived CDR1 and CDR2 are MGHDK and SYGVNS. Trimming left V 4 bases short and J 9 bases short, with 12 bases between.

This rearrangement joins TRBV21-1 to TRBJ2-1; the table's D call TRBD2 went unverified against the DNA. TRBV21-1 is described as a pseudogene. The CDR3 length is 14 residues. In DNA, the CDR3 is TGTGCCAGCAGCCGGCGGGGGGCAAGATACGAGCAGTTCTTC. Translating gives CASSRRGARYEQFF.

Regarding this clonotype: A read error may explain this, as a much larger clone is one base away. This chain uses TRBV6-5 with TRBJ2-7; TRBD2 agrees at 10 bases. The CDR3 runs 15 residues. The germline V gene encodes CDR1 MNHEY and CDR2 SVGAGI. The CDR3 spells CASSLLAGPHYEQHF. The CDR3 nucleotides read TGTGCCAGCAGTTTACTAGCGGGACCTCACTACGAGCAGCACTTC.

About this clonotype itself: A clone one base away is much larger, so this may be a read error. This CDR3 reads CAISGNGGSRELFF. The CDR3 coding sequence is TGTGCCATCAGTGGTAACGGGGGGTCCCGGGAGCTGTTTTTT. The chain employs TRBV10-3 and TRBJ2-2; 7 bases fit TRBD2. V gave up 4 bases and J gave up 9 bases; unmatched junction bases: 8. The CDR3 is made up of 14 amino acids. Germline CDR1 is ENHRY and CDR2 is SYGVKD.

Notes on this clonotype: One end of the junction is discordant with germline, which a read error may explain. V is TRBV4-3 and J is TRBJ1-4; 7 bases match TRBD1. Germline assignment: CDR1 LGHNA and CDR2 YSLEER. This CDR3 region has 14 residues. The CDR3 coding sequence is TGCACCAGCAGCCAAGAAACTAGGGGGCACGGACTGTCTTTT. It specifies CTSSQETRGHGLSF.

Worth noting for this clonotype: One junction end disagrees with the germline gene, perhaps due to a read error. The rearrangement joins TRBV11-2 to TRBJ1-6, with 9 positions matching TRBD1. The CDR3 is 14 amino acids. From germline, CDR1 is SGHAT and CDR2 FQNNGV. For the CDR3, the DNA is TGTGACAGCAGCCGGACAGGGGTTAGATCACCCCTCCACTTC. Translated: CDSSRTGVRSPLHF.

CDR3 in amino acids: CASRRGDGTDTQYF. In DNA form, the CDR3 reads TGTGCCAGCAGACGGGGGGATGGCACAGATACGCAGTATTTT. This chain joins TRBV4-2 and TRBJ2-3; 7 nucleotides align to TRBD2. Losses at the gene ends were 6 bases for V and 1 base for J; bases not matched to a gene: 4. The CDR3 loop spans 14 amino acids. Germline V gene lookup returns CDR1 LGHNA and CDR2 YNFKEQ.

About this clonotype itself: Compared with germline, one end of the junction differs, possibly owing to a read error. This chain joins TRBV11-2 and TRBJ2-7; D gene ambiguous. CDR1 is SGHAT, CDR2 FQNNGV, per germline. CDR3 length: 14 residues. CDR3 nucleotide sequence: TGTGCCAACAGCTCCCCCGTAGGGCCCTACGAGCAGTACTTC. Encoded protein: CANSSPVGPYEQYF. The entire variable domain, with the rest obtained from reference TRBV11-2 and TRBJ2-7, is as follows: EAGVAQSPRYKIIEKRQSVAFWCNPISGHATLYWYQQILGQGPKLLIQFQNNGVVDDSQLPKDRFSAERLKGVDSTLKIQPAKLEDSAVYLCANSSPVGPYEQYFGPGTRLTVT.

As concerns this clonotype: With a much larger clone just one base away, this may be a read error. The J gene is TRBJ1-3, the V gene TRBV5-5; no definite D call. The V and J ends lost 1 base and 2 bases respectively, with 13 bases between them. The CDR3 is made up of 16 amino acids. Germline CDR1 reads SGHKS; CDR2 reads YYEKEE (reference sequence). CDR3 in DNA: TGTGCCAGCAGCTTGACCAGGCTTGGAACTGGAAACACCATATATTTT. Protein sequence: CASSLTRLGTGNTIYF.

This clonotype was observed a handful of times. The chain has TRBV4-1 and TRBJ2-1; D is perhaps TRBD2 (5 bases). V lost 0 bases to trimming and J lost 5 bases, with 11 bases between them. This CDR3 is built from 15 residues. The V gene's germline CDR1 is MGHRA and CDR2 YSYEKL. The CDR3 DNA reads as TGCGCCAGCAGCCAAGATCGAGACGGGAACAATGAGCAGTTCTTC. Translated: CASSQDRDGNNEQFF.

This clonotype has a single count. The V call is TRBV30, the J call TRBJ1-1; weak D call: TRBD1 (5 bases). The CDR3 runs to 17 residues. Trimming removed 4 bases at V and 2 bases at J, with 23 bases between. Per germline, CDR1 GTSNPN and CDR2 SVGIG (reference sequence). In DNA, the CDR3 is TGTGCCTGGACCATACGGACACGAACGTATCCAAACACTGAAGCTTTCTTT. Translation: CAWTIRTRTYPNTEAFF. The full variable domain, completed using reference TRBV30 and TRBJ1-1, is SQTIHQWPATLVQPVGSPLSLECTVEGTSNPNLYWYRQAAGRGLQLLFYSVGIGQISSEVPQNLSASRPQDRQFILSSKKLLLSDSGFYLCAWTIRTRTYPNTEAFFGQGTRLTVV.

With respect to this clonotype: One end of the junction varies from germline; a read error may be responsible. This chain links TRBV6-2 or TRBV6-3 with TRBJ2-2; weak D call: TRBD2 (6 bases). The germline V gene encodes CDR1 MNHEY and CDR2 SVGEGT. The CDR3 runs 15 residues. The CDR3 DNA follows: TGTACCAGCAGTTATTGGGGGGACCCCACAGGGGAGCTGTTTTTT. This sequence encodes CTSSYWGDPTGELFF.

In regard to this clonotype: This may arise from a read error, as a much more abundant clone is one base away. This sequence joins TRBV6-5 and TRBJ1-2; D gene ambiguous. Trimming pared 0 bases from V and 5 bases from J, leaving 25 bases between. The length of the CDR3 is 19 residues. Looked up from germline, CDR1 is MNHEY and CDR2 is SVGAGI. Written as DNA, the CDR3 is TGTGCCAGCAGTTACTCGGCTCATTTACATGCGACGGGTATTTATGGCTACACCTTC. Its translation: CASSYSAHLHATGIYGYTF.

CDR3 bases: TGCGCCAGCAGCCAAACCAGGGGAGAGTGGGAGAAGTACTTC. It translates to CASSQTRGEWEKYF. The chain employs TRBV4-1 and TRBJ2-7, with TRBD1 as a possible D gene (6 bases). The V end was cut by 2 bases, the J end by 11 bases, with 19 bases between. The CDR3 runs to 14 residues. Per the germline V gene, CDR1 is MGHRA and CDR2 is YSYEKL.

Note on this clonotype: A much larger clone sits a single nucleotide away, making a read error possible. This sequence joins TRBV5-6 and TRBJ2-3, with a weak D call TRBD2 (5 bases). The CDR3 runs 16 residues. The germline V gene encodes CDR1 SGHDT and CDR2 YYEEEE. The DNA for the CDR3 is TGTGTCAGCAGCCCCCTTGCACTCCCGGGAACAGATACGCAGTATTTT. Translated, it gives CVSSPLALPGTDTQYF. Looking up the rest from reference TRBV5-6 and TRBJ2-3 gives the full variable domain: DAGVTQSPTHLIKTRGQQVTLRCSPKSGHDTVSWYQQALGQGPQFIFQYYEEEERQRGNFPDRFSGHQFPNYSSELNVNALLLGDSALYLCVSSPLALPGTDTQYFGPGTRLTVL.

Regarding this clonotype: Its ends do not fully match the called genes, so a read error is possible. Here the CDR3 reads CVWSQGQGGNPQHF. The CDR3, as DNA: TGTGTCTGGAGTCAGGGGCAGGGCGGGAATCCCCAGCATTTT. The chain couples TRBV30 to TRBJ1-5, with D possibly matching TRBD1 (6 bases). This CDR3 comprises 14 residues. The germline V gene encodes CDR1 GTSNPN and CDR2 SVGIG (reference sequence).

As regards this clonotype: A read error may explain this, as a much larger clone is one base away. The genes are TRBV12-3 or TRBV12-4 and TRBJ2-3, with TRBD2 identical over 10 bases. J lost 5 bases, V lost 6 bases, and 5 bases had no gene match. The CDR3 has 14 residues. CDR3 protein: CASSLAGAQDTQYF. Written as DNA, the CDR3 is TGTGCCAGCAGCCTAGCGGGAGCTCAAGATACGCAGTATTTT.

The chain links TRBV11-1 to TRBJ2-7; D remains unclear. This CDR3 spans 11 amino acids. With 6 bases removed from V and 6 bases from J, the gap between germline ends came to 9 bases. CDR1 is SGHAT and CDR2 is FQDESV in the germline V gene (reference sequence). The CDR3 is CASRYRREQYF. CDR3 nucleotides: TGTGCCAGCAGATACCGTCGCGAGCAGTACTTC.